Shown below are 3 T cell receptor beta chains from a single sample sequenced in a study of STAT5B mutations in CD4+ large granular lymphocyte leukemia. Sequenced by immunoSEQ multiplex PCR; TCRdb stores in-frame clones only, minus some. Among roughly 29,000 clones listed, just under 80% were seen once. The material sequenced was CD4+ T cells from blood buffy coats. The receptors were sampled from a human donor in good health.

The genes are TRBV7-8 and TRBJ1-2, with 9 bases aligning to TRBD1. In germline, CDR1 is SGHVS, CDR2 FQNEAQ. The V segment lost 6 bases and the J segment 3 bases; nucleotides outside the gene matches: 11. This CDR3 spans 16 amino acids. CDR3 residues: CASSEDRGKGYYGYTF. The CDR3 DNA sequence: TGTGCCAGCAGTGAGGACAGGGGCAAAGGGTACTATGGCTACACCTTC.

The V call is TRBV2, the J call TRBJ1-1; D not resolved. The V gene's germline CDR1 is SNHLY and CDR2 FYNNEI. This CDR3 has 14 amino acids. Trimming left V 4 bases short and J 5 bases short, with 14 bases between. The CDR3, as DNA: TGTGCCAGCAGTGCGGACCGGTCAGGTACTGAAGCTTTCTTT. Translating gives CASSADRSGTEAFF.

This clone has more than one count but fewer than ten. The chain employs TRBV18 and TRBJ1-1; the D is unclear. Per the germline V gene, CDR1 is KGHSH and CDR2 is LQKENI. This CDR3 contains 13 residues. Trimming took off 2 bases at V and 0 bases at J, with 4 bases between the two ends. CDR3 nucleotides: TGTGCCAGCTCACCAGCCGTGAACACTGAAGCTTTCTTT. Translation: CASSPAVNTEAFF.